This T cell receptor (beta chain) was recovered during a study of CD8 T cells in ankylosing spondylitis. Library preparation for TCR beta used quantitative 5'-RACE with molecular barcodes. One entry per CDR3 protein, called by TCRdb with MiXCR from the 5' RACE reads. The sample holds some 450,000 distinct CDR3 sequences, over 15% seen once. V was clipped by 3 bases and J by 3 bases, with 17 bases between them. From germline, CDR1 is DFQATT and CDR2 SNEGSKA (reference sequence). The CDR3 runs to 15 residues. About this clonotype: The antigen is undetermined.

Study-level results: Apparently characteristic of ankylosing spondylitis blood was a TCR beta motif (roughly eight highly homologous variants). Reportedly, matched ankylosing spondylitis synovial fluid was significantly enriched for disease-linked clones. Some of these motif variants have turned up before, in reports on reactive arthritis synovial fluid and blood. Clones that were linked to disease were CD8+ and were relatively rare in peripheral blood.

This sequence originates from a male donor with ankylosing spondylitis. The chain carries TRBV20-1 and TRBJ1-1; weak D call: TRBD1 (5 bases). The sequenced sample was blood, either unsorted or a sorted T cell fraction (not recorded which). The CDR3 is CSARGPGGLDTEAFF. The DNA for the CDR3 is TGCAGTGCTAGGGGGCCAGGAGGACTCGACACTGAAGCTTTCTTT.